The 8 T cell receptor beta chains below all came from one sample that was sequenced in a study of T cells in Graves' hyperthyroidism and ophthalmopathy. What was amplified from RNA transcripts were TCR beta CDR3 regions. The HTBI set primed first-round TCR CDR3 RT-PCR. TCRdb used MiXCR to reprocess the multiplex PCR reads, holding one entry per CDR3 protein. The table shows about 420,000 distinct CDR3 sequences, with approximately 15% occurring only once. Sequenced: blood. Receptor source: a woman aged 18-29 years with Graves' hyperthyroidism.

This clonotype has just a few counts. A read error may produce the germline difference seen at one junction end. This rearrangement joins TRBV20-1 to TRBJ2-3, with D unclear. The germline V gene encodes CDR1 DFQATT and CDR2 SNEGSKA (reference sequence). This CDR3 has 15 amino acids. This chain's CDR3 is CSARDLFLDSDTQYF. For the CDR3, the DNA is TGTAGTGCTAGAGATCTGTTCTTGGATTCAGATACGCAGTATTTT.

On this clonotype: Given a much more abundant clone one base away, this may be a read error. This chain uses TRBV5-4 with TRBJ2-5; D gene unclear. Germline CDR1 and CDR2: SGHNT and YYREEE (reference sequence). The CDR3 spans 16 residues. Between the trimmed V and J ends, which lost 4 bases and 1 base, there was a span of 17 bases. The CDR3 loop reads CASSPRSEIAQETQYF. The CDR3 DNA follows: TGTGCCAGCAGCCCTCGTTCGGAGATCGCCCAAGAGACCCAGTACTTC. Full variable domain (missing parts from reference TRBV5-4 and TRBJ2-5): ETGVTQSPTHLIKTRGQQVTLRCSSQSGHNTVSWYQQALGQGPQFIFQYYREEENGRGNFPPRFSGLQFPNYSSELNVNALELDDSALYLCASSPRSEIAQETQYFGPGTRLLVL.

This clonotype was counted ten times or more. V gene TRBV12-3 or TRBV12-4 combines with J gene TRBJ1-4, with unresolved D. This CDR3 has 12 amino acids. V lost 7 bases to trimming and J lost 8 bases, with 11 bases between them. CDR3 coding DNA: TGTGCCAGCACCTCGCTCGGGGAAAAACTGTTTTTT. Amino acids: CASTSLGEKLFF.

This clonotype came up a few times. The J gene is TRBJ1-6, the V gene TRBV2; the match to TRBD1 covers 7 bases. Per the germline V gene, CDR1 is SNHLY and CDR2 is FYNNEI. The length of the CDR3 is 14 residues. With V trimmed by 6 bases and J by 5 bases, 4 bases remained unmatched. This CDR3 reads CASRGTVNNSPLHF. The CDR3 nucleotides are TGTGCCAGCAGGGGGACAGTGAATAATTCACCCCTCCACTTT.

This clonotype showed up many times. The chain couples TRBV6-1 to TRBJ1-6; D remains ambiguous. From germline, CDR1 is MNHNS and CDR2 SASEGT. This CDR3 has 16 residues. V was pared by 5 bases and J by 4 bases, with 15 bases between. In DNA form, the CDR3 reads TGTGCCAGCAGTATTGATTCAATTTCTTATAATTCACCCCTCCACTTT. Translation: CASSIDSISYNSPLHF.

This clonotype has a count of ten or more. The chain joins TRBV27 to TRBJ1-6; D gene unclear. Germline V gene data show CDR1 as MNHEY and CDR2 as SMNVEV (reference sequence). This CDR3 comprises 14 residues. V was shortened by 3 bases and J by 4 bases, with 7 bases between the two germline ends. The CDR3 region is CASSFKQYNSPLHF. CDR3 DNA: TGTGCCAGCAGTTTCAAACAGTATAATTCACCCCTCCACTTT.

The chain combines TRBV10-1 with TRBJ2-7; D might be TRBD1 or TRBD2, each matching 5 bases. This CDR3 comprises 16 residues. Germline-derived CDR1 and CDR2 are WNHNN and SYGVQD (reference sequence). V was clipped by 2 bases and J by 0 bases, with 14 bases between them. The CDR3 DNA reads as TGCGCCAGCAGTGAGACTCCGGGACGGAGCTCCTACGAGCAGTACTTC. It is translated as CASSETPGRSSYEQYF.

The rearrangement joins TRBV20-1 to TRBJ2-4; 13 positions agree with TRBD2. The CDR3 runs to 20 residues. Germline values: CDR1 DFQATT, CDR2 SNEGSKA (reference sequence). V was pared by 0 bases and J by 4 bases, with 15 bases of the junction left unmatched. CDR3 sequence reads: CSARDFGLAGDRKTKNIQYF. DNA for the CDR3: TGCAGTGCTAGAGATTTTGGACTAGCGGGAGACAGAAAGACTAAAAACATTCAGTACTTC.